This TCR beta chain emerged from a study of blood T cells in healthy people across ages. Comment on this clonotype: The junction and the germline gene differ at one end; a read error may be behind it.

This CDR3 has 17 residues. The germline gives CDR1 MNHEY, CDR2 SVGAGI. Sample-barcoded 5' priming and a J-beta primer mix drove a second PCR of about 6 to 12 cycles. TCRdb re-analysed the 5' RACE reads in MiXCR, keeping a single row per CDR3 protein. Of 850,000 or so distinct CDR3 sequences listed, more than 25% were seen once; the top ten hold 17%. This sequence was found in a woman older than 75 in good health. V is TRBV6-5 and J is TRBJ1-2; 11 nucleotides line up with TRBD1. The material sequenced was blood. The CDR3 sequence: CASSYSGLGTGGYGYNF. The CDR3 bases are TGTGCCAGCAGTTACTCGGGTCTTGGGACAGGGGGATATGGCTACAACTTC.